One and the same sample provided the 6 T cell receptor beta chains below, sequenced in a study of T cells in Graves' hyperthyroidism and ophthalmopathy. Amplified TCR beta CDR3 regions came from RNA transcripts. A first-round RT-PCR of the TCR CDR3 used the HTBI primer set. TCRdb analysed the multiplex PCR reads with MiXCR anew, one entry per CDR3 protein. Of 35,000 to 45,000 distinct CDR3 sequences listed, approximately 52% are singletons. The source material was blood. These receptors all stem from a man between 40 and 49 years old with Graves' ophthalmopathy.

The chain combines TRBV2 with TRBJ2-5, with 11 bases identical to TRBD1. The CDR3 extends over 14 amino acids. Germline-derived CDR1 and CDR2 are SNHLY and FYNNEI. V was clipped by 7 bases and J by 5 bases; unmatched bases: 6. Written as DNA, the CDR3 is TGTGCCAGCACCCGGACAGGGGGCGGGGAGACCCAGTACTTC. The encoded protein is CASTRTGGGETQYF.

For this clonotype: At one end, the junction sequence differs from germline, possibly due to a read error. This chain links TRBV7-9 with TRBJ2-7; D is possibly TRBD1 (7 bases). Germline V gives CDR1 SEHNR, CDR2 FQNEAQ (reference sequence). The CDR3 is 13 residues long. The CDR3 is CASSSDRVRELYF. CDR3 nucleotide sequence: TGTGCCAGCAGCTCCGACAGGGTTCGGGAGCTGTACTTC.

This clonotype was picked up one time. The genes are TRBV2 and TRBJ1-2, with 7 nucleotides matching TRBD1. Germline V gene sequence: CDR1 SNHLY, CDR2 FYNNEI. There are 16 residues in the CDR3. V dropped 3 bases and J dropped 8; count of bases not matched to a gene: 15. CDR3 coding DNA: TGTGCCAGCAGTGATAATGGCTATGGGGACAGCTCCGGCTACACCTTC. It encodes CASSDNGYGDSSGYTF.

As to this clonotype: Without the conserved terminal phenylalanine or tryptophan, this CDR3 likely stems from a read error. This sequence joins TRBV29-1 and TRBJ2-7, with TRBD1 identical over 7 bases. CDR1 is SQVTM and CDR2 is ANQGSEA in the germline V gene. CDR3 size: 13 residues. V trimming: 6 bases; J trimming: 0 bases; junction bases outside the gene matches: 5. CDR3 sequence: CSVTQGFSYEQYS. As DNA, the CDR3 is TGCAGCGTAACACAGGGGTTCTCCTACGAGCAGTACTCC.

This clonotype was detected once. The chain joins TRBV6-4 to TRBJ2-6; D perhaps matches TRBD2 (6 bases). The V gene lost 5 bases and the J gene lost 0 bases, with 17 bases spanning the gap. This CDR3 has 18 amino acids. Germline lookup yields CDR1 MRHNA and CDR2 SNTAGT. The DNA of the CDR3 is TGTGCCAGCAGTCTCTCCCCGGGGGTTTACTCTGGGGCCAACGTCCTGACTTTC. Protein product: CASSLSPGVYSGANVLTF.

This clonotype was seen ten or more times. The chain couples TRBV20-1 to TRBJ1-6; 9 bases agree with TRBD1. The CDR3 runs 16 residues. From germline, CDR1 is DFQATT and CDR2 SNEGSKA (reference sequence). With V trimmed by 0 bases and J by 10 bases, 10 bases remained unmatched. The CDR3 region has the DNA TGCAGTGCTAGAGAGAGCCGGGACAGGGATCGGTCACCCCTCCACTTT. Its translation is CSARESRDRDRSPLHF.